These 10 T cell receptor beta chains came from one sample sequenced in a study of blood T cell repertoires in COVID-19. Assay used: immunoSEQ multiplex PCR; TCRdb lists only in-frame clones, some missing. The table has a few hundred thousand clones, approximately 91% seen once. Sequenced: peripheral blood. The receptors were gathered from an older woman with acute or convalescent COVID-19.

The chain couples TRBV4-2 to TRBJ1-1; weak D call: TRBD1 (6 bases). Trimming shortened V by 2 bases and J by 3 bases, and 13 bases separated the two germline ends. The germline V gene has CDR1 LGHNA and CDR2 YNFKEQ. The CDR3 is made up of 15 amino acids. The chain's CDR3 is CASSQTGQLDTEAFF. For the CDR3, the DNA is TGTGCCAGCAGCCAAACTGGACAGCTTGACACTGAAGCTTTCTTT.

CDR3 DNA: TGTGCCAGCAGTTACTGGACTAGCGGGAGTTACGAGCAGTACTTC. Protein product: CASSYWTSGSYEQYF. The chain has TRBV6-5 and TRBJ2-7; 13 bases fit TRBD2. The CDR3 consists of 15 residues. Germline CDR1 reads MNHEY; CDR2 reads SVGAGI. J was trimmed by 4 bases and V by 1 base; bases with no gene match: 1.

The chain joins TRBV30 to TRBJ2-1, with TRBD2 matching 14 bases. This CDR3 has 15 residues. CDR1 and CDR2 (germline): GTSNPN, SVGIG (reference sequence). V dropped 4 bases and J dropped 4; count of bases not matched to a gene: 3. The CDR3 sequence is CAWMTSGRVYNEQFF. In DNA form, the CDR3 reads TGTGCCTGGATGACTAGCGGGAGGGTTTACAATGAGCAGTTCTTC.

The chain links TRBV7-3 to TRBJ1-1; D gene uncertain. V lost 4 bases to trimming and J lost 0 bases, with 9 bases between them. Germline CDR1 is SGHTA and CDR2 is FQGTGA. This CDR3 has 14 residues. CDR3 in amino acids: CASSSPPVNTEAFF. CDR3 bases: TGTGCCAGCAGCTCGCCTCCAGTGAACACTGAAGCTTTCTTT.

This clone appeared a few times. The chain combines TRBV5-4 with TRBJ2-2; D is unclear. V was shortened by 4 bases and J by 4 bases, with 2 bases between the two germline ends. The CDR3 spans 11 residues. Germline V gene lookup returns CDR1 SGHNT and CDR2 YYREEE (reference sequence). The chain's CDR3 is CASSRTGELFF. The CDR3 DNA reads as TGTGCCAGCAGCCGCACCGGGGAGCTGTTTTTT.

The chain links TRBV19 to TRBJ2-6; a possible D gene is TRBD1 (5 bases). Trimming took off 5 bases at V and 0 bases at J, with 14 bases between the two ends. Germline CDR1 and CDR2: LNHDA and SQIVND (reference sequence). This CDR3 is 17 amino acids long. The CDR3 DNA follows: TGTGCCAGTAGTCCAACAGGTTCTAACTCTGGGGCCAACGTCCTGACTTTC. Protein product: CASSPTGSNSGANVLTF.

The chain combines TRBV27 with TRBJ2-7, with 7 bases aligning to TRBD1. Germline CDR1 and CDR2: MNHEY and SMNVEV (reference sequence). The CDR3 sequence is 15 residues long. Germline trimming cut 2 bases from V and 3 bases from J; bases unmatched to any gene: 7. CDR3 sequence reads: CASSLGQAGVYEQYF. CDR3 in DNA: TGTGCCAGCAGTTTAGGACAGGCTGGGGTCTACGAGCAGTACTTC.

The chain employs TRBV5-1 and TRBJ2-5; D is undetermined. Germline lookup yields CDR1 SGHRS and CDR2 YFSETQ. The V end was cut by 6 bases, the J end by 1 base, with 16 bases between. The CDR3 consists of 15 residues. The CDR3 sequence: CASTSRGSSQETQYF. The CDR3 DNA is TGCGCCAGCACCTCCCGAGGCAGTTCCCAAGAGACCCAGTACTTC.

The chain links TRBV27 to TRBJ1-6, with a weak D call TRBD1 (6 bases). This CDR3 region has 11 residues. CDR1 is MNHEY, CDR2 SMNVEV, per germline (reference sequence). V lost 6 bases to trimming and J lost 16 bases, with 13 bases between them. The DNA for the CDR3 is TGTGCCAGCAGGTCCCAGGGGTATCTCCACTTT. Translation gives CASRSQGYLHF.

V and J are TRBV18 and TRBJ1-1; D is unresolved. V was trimmed by 5 bases and J by 5 bases, leaving 12 bases between them. The CDR3 is made up of 13 amino acids. CDR1 KGHSH and CDR2 LQKENI come from the germline V gene. CDR3 protein: CASSASSGTEAFF. CDR3 in DNA: TGTGCCAGCTCAGCGTCTAGCGGGACTGAAGCTTTCTTT.